Sequencing of this TCR beta chain was carried out in a study of response to subunit inactivated influenza vaccine. TCRdb re-analysed the RT-PCR reads in MiXCR, keeping a single row per CDR3 protein. The sample consists of more than 500,000 distinct CDR3 sequences, about 11% of them appearing once. Whole-study results and caveats: Every seasonal influenza vaccination brings in few new T cells, the authors suggested.

The CDR3 is 16 residues long. V was clipped by 1 base and J by 6 bases, with 19 bases between them. Germline CDR1 reads SGHRS; CDR2 reads YFSETQ. This clonotype has more than one count but fewer than ten. Its antigen is undetermined. These same records also appear under a second study, on T cells expressing NK-cell markers. That paper adds: Synthesis of TCR beta cDNA relied on 5'RACE template switching carrying UMIs. The authors derived TCR beta repertoires from sorted CD3+CD56+NKG2C+, CD3+CD56+NKG2C- and CD3+CD56-NKG2C+ T cells. Each of about 6 donors carried dominant NKG2C+ clonotypes accounting for about 1.0-8% of CD8+ T cells. Evidence did not settle whether expanded NKG2C+ T cell clones targeted HCMV.

The gene calls are TRBV5-1 and TRBJ1-1; TRBD1 is a possible D gene (5 bases). The TCR sequence derives from a man aged 45-65 years who received an inactivated influenza vaccine. The starting material was PBMCs from blood, obtained on the day of vaccination. CDR3 residues: CASSLSPPGALSEAFF. CDR3 coding DNA: TGCGCCAGCAGCTTGTCCCCTCCCGGGGCCCTCTCTGAAGCTTTCTTT.